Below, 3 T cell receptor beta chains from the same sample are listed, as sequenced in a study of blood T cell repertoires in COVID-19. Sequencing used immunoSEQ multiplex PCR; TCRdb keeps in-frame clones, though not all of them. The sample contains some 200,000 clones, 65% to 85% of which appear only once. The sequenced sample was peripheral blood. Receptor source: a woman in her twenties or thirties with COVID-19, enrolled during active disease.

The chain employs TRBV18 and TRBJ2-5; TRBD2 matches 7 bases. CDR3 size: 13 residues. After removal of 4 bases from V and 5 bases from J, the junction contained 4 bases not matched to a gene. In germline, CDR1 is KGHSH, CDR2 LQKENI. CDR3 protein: CASSLGLRETQYF. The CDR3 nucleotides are TGTGCCAGCTCACTGGGACTAAGGGAGACCCAGTACTTC. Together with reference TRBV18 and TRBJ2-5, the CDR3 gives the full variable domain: NAGVMQNPRHLVRRRGQEARLRCSPMKGHSHVYWYRQLPEEGLKFMVYLQKENIIDESGMPKERFSAEFPKEGPSILRIQQVVRGDSAAYFCASSLGLRETQYFGPGTRLLVL.

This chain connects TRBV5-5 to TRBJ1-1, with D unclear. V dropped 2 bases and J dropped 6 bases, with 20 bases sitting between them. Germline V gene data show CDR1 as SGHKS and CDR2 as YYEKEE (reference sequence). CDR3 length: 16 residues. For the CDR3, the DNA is TGTGCCAGCAGCTTTTCCTTAAGGCGGGTCGGCGCTGAAGCTTTCTTT. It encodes CASSFSLRRVGAEAFF.

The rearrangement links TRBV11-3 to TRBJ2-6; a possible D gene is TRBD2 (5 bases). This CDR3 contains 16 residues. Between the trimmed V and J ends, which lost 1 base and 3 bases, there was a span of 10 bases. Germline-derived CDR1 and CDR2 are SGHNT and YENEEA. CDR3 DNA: TGTGCCAGCAGCTTAGGGGCCGGGAATGGGGCCAACGTCCTGACTTTC. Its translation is CASSLGAGNGANVLTF.